The subject of this entry is one TCR beta chain. The sample comes from a study of OX40 agonist ivuxolimab in advanced cancers. Across the study: Hepatocellular carcinoma, melanoma, renal cell or head and neck cancer was diagnosed in the dose-escalation patients.

TCRdb's copy holds only in-frame clones and misses some; the assay was immunoSEQ multiplex PCR. Of roughly 28,000 clones in the sample, roughly 87% were seen once. The CDR3 is 17 residues long. Trimming removed 5 bases from V and 1 base from J; junction bases left unmatched: 8. Germline loops: CDR1 SGHRS, CDR2 YFSETQ. This TCR came from an adult with an advanced solid tumor such as melanoma, head and neck, liver or kidney cancer. Sequences were derived from CD4+ or CD8+ T cells sorted from blood, sampled in a trial of the OX40 agonist ivuxolimab. The rearrangement links TRBV5-1 to TRBJ2-7; TRBD2 matches 14 bases. The CDR3 DNA is TGCGCCAGCAGAAAGGGACTAGCGGGAGTTGCGTCCTACGAGCAGTACTTC. Amino acid sequence: CASRKGLAGVASYEQYF.